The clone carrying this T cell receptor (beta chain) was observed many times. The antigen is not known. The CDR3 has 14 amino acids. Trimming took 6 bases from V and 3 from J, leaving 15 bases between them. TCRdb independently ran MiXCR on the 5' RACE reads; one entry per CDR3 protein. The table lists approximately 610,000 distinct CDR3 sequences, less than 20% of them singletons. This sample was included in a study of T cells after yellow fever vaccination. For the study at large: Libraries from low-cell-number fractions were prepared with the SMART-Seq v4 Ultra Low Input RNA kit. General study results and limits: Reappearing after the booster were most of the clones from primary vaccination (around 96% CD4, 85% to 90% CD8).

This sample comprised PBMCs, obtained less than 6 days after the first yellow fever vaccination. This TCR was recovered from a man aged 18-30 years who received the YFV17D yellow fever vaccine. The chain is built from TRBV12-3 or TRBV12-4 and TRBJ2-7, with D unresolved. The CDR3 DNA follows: TGTGCCAGCAGCCCACAGCTTAGACACTACGAGCAGTACTTC. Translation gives CASSPQLRHYEQYF.